This T cell receptor beta chain stems from a study of T cell repertoires in cytomegalovirus infection (dated by TCRdb to between 2018 and 2021). As for the study more broadly: The peptide stimulations were aimed at well-studied HLA-B-restricted epitopes as well as recently identified HLA-C-restricted CMV epitopes, whose presentation resists viral immunomodulation. Because public TCR beta signatures pointed to carriage of CMV infection together with the matching HLA type, the HLA type of each donor mattered for the analysis. Study-wide findings and limitations: The ex vivo response was dominated by HLA-C-restricted CMV-specific TCR beta clonotypes, which also provided the single most frequent clonotype in two of eight donors. In both this cohort and an independent cohort of some 380 donors, the cumulative frequency of public TCR beta family members distinguished carriers of CMV infection plus the relevant HLA type.

A word on this clonotype: It lacks a known antigen. Base-call qualities are not available, and no considerably larger clone is one nucleotide away.

The CDR3, from cysteine to phenylalanine, totals 15 residues. Only the CDR3 region is kept as DNA, spanning 45 bases read in frame from base 1. Germline trimming amounts to 1 base on V and 4 bases on J, with 6 as the count of junction bases outside the gene matches. In the germline V gene (reference sequence), CDR1 corresponds to DFQATT and CDR2 to SNEGSKA. Sequencing relied on an Illumina HiSeq 1500. Through fastp at Q25 and MiXCR, TCRdb rebuilt clones from the public reads, retaining in-frame beta chains. Each entry is one CDR3 protein sequence, shown with its most common DNA and genes. The sample table contains hundreds of thousands of distinct CDR3 sequences; only one count was recorded for around a third of them. About 18% of the sample rests with the top ten. The treatment or condition label here, explained by the study, means: in vitro stimulation with specific CMV peptide epitopes to enrich CMV-specific T cells.

The receptor's source is a human donor in good health (CMV status not recorded). Some clones in this sample may be carry-over from other donors' samples. Specimen: cultured PBMCs, collected from culture after CMV antigen stimulation. The chain uses TRBV20-1 and TRBJ1-1; the junction holds 10 bases that match TRBD1. The CDR3 reads as follows: CSARGDRGTGTEAFF. The nucleotides read TGCAGTGCTAGAGGGGACAGGGGAACGGGCACTGAAGCTTTCTTT.